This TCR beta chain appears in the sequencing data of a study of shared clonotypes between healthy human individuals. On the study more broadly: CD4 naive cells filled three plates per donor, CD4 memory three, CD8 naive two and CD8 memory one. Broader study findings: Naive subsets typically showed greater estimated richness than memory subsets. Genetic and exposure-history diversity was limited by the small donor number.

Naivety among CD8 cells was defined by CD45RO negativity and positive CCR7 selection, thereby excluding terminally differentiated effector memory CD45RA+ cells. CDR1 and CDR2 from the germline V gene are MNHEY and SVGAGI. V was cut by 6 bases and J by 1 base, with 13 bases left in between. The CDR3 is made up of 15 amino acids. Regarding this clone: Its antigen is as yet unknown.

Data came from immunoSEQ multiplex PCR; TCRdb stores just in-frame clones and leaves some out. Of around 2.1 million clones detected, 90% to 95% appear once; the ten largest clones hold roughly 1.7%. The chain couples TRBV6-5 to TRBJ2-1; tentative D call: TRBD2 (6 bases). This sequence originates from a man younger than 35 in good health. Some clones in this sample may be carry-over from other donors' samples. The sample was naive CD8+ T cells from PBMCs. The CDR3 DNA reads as TGTGCCAGCAGCCCAGCGGGTCAGTCCTACAATGAGCAGTTCTTC. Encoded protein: CASSPAGQSYNEQFF.